This TCR beta chain was observed in a study of graft-versus-host responses after intestinal transplantation (dated by TCRdb to the early 2020s). Background on the whole study: The transplants that recipients got were multivisceral, liver-intestinal, or isolated intestinal. Anti-thymocyte globulin induction was given to all recipients, followed by maintenance tacrolimus and steroids for approximately 3 years. After intestinal transplantation, graft-versus-host and host-versus-graft alloreactive T cell clones were followed in the graft, circulation and bone marrow using bulk TCR-beta CDR3 sequencing. Alloreactive clones were identified by sequencing pre-transplant mixed lymphocyte reaction products and comparing these products with unstimulated pre-transplant donor and recipient T cells. A cohort of 24 intestinal transplant recipients, including one retransplant, was enrolled, and a few patients lacking pretransplant specimens were excluded. Donor T cell macrochimerism was defined as a peak of at least 4% donor T cells among recipient peripheral blood mononuclear cells. Instead of going to the commercial service, samples from a few later patients were sequenced in-house on an Illumina MiSeq and processed with MiXCR. On the study overall, not on this receptor specifically: The conclusions were limited by the relatively low number and heterogeneity of the intestinal transplant patients. High GvH to HvG T cell clonal ratios were observed in the allografts of patients with donor T cell macrochimerism. Early after transplant, peak levels of circulating GvH clones were found to be associated with declines in HvG clones. GvH clones were detected in recipient bone marrow, and some of these GvH clones were observed earlier in ileal mucosa or blood, consistent with an intestinal mucosal origin.

Libraries came from the immunoSEQ multiplex PCR assay. For most patients, genomic DNA was isolated with the Qiagen DNeasy Blood and Tissue Kit and sent frozen to Adaptive Biotechnologies for TCR sequencing. For most patients, high-throughput TCR-beta CDR3 sequencing of genomic DNA was performed by Adaptive Biotechnologies. Per the source publication's procedure: Adaptive's ImmunoSEQ software was the source of the TCR sequencing data for 15 to 20 patients, while a few other patients were processed with MiXCR and VDJtools. CD4 versus CD8 sorting errors were corrected by removing sequences found in both subsets at a frequency ratio below 5:1. CDR3 nucleotide sequences shared between donor and recipient were removed because their origin could not be assigned. At least 2-fold expansion over unstimulated cells and a minimum CFSE-low frequency of 0.002% (template counts) or 0.001% (read counts) were required for clones to be classified as alloreactive. A clone was considered mappable if detected in the sequenced pre-transplant spleen, lymph node, or MLR CFSE-low populations of the donor or recipient. The cumulative frequency of alloreactive clones was calculated as a percentage of all sequences, weighted by copy number. The clones in this table, taken by TCRdb from immuneACCESS, are in-frame only. Not every clone is retained; where verified, under half of the shortfall comes from an unresolved V gene, and the cause of the rest is unknown. V, J and clone size are taken as reported in that table, and D and trimming were inferred from the DNA itself. The sample table records 45,000 to 60,000 clones; roughly 91% of these occur just once. The ten biggest clones cover more than 2% of the sample.

About this clone itself: Its antigen target is currently unknown. Per-nucleotide qualities are absent, and no much larger clonotype sits a single base away.

The intended sense of this specimen's time point label: cells obtained before transplantation from donor or recipient. CD3+CD4+ and CD3+CD8+ populations were FACS-sorted from unstimulated pre-transplant donor and recipient cells taken from spleen or lymph nodes. V trim: 2 bases; J trim: 9 bases; unmatched bases: 9. From a lookup of the germline V gene (reference sequence), CDR1 and CDR2 are LNHDA and SQIVND. From the cysteine through the phenylalanine, the CDR3 covers 17 amino acids. The sequence is cut down to CDR3 DNA, 51 bases in frame from base 1. The rearranged chain carries TRBV19 and TRBJ2-1; TRBD2 lines up with 14 middle nucleotides. Sequencing was performed on unstimulated CD4+ T cells sorted from spleen or lymph node cells, taken before transplant. This clonotype was obtained from a human donor who was the organ donor for an intestinal transplant. Here the CDR3 is given as CASSISPGLAGDSEQFF. The DNA reads as follows: TGTGCCAGTAGTATATCTCCGGGACTAGCGGGAGACAGTGAGCAGTTCTTC.